This TCR beta chain is from a study of CD8 T cells in ankylosing spondylitis (TCRdb year 2017). Study-wide context: The study set out to find disease-linked TCR variants by profiling T cell receptor beta repertoires in ankylosing spondylitis patients and healthy donors. The whole study cohort included some 100 healthy donors and over 20 ankylosing spondylitis patients. Peripheral blood was sampled, and synovial fluid was also collected from ankylosing spondylitis patients.

Germline trimming: 7 bases from V, 4 bases from J; junction bases outside gene matches: 3. Per the germline V gene, SQVTM is the CDR1 and ANQGSEA is the CDR2. Its CDR3 holds 12 amino acids, cysteine through phenylalanine. The CDR3 DNA has 36 bases and is translated from base 1. The study at large found these results: In peripheral blood, the disease-linked clones were found at relatively low frequencies and had a CD8+ phenotype. Blood from ankylosing spondylitis patients appeared to be characterized by a TCR beta motif composed of about eight highly homologous amino acid variants. Some TCR beta motif variants had previously been reported in synovial fluid and blood of reactive arthritis patients, which suggested common disease-initiation mechanisms. The disease-linked clones were reported as significantly enriched in matched synovial fluid samples from ankylosing spondylitis patients.

This clonotype appeared many times. No antigen is known for it. No base quality values were provided; no much bigger clone lies one nucleotide off. The sequencer listed for this sample is Illumina HiSeq 2500. Quantitative 5'-RACE with molecular barcodes was the method used to prepare the TCR beta libraries. The original methods were these. A new computational method based on a probabilistic model of VDJ rearrangement was used to identify disease-linked TCR variants. TCRdb redid the processing of the public reads, applying fastp at Q25 and MiXCR, and retained in-frame beta chains. Each CDR3 protein gets just one entry, which takes the most common genes and DNA from the rows behind it. The V and J calls were not made by the authors but by TCRdb's processing. The sample contains over 400,000 distinct CDR3 sequences, approximately 26% of them found a single time. Clones ranked in the top ten supply about 0.9% of the sample.

The chain was built from TRBV29-1 and TRBJ2-1; 8 bases in between match TRBD2. The sample was blood, either unsorted or a sorted T cell fraction (not recorded which). The clonotype comes from a male donor with ankylosing spondylitis. The CDR3 protein: CSGSGGYNEQFF. The bases are TGCAGCGGAAGCGGGGGATACAATGAGCAGTTCTTC.